This is a list of T cell receptor beta chains from one sample in a study of T cells after posttransplantation cyclophosphamide. The method was immunoSEQ multiplex PCR; TCRdb's version includes in-frame clones alone and lacks a portion of them. There are 17,000 or so clones in the sample; around 94% occur only once, and 0.45% to 0.65% lies in the top ten. The material sequenced was CD4+ T cells sorted from blood, taken after allogeneic stem cell transplant with posttransplant cyclophosphamide. The receptors derive from a male patient between 60 and 69 years old who received an allogeneic stem cell transplant from a related donor and was CMV-positive. Certain T cells may be donor cells from the graft. CDR3s include the opening cysteine and the closing phenylalanine or tryptophan. D genes are given only for firm matches. Rows may omit the clone size; those that give it use once, few, many or a size class.

J: TRBJ1-4; V: TRBV4-2; D: TRBD1; size: NA; CDR3: CASSVKDREYEKLFF; DNA: TGTGCCAGCAGCGTAAAGGACAGGGAGTATGAAAAACTGTTTTTT
J: TRBJ1-5; V: TRBV2; D: TRBD1; size: once; CDR3: CASSEQGARQPQHF; DNA: TGTGCCAGCAGTGAACAGGGGGCTCGTCAGCCCCAGCATTTT
J: TRBJ2-7; V: TRBV7-2; D: NA; size: NA; CDR3: CASSFAAAGFSYEQYF; DNA: TGTGCCAGCAGCTTTGCGGCCGCAGGGTTCTCCTACGAGCAGTACTTC
J: TRBJ1-2; V: TRBV6-5; D: TRBD1; size: NA; CDR3: CASTTPQGARGYTF; DNA: TGTGCCAGCACCACGCCCCAGGGGGCGAGAGGCTACACCTTC
J: TRBJ1-6; V: TRBV11-2; D: NA; size: NA; CDR3: CASSLVRGYNSPLHF; DNA: TGTGCCAGCAGCTTAGTCCGGGGATATAATTCACCCCTCCACTTT
J: TRBJ1-6; V: TRBV5-4; D: NA; size: NA; CDR3: CASSWGPGAPLHF; DNA: TGTGCCAGCAGCTGGGGCCCGGGCGCACCCCTCCACTTT
J: TRBJ1-1; V: TRBV2; D: NA; size: NA; CDR3: CASRVQASNTEAFF; DNA: TGTGCCAGCAGGGTCCAGGCGTCGAACACTGAAGCTTTCTTT
J: TRBJ2-5; V: TRBV7-2; D: TRBD2; size: once; CDR3: CASSFQAGGSGETQYF; DNA: TGTGCCAGCAGCTTCCAAGCGGGGGGGTCGGGGGAGACCCAGTACTTC
J: TRBJ1-1; V: TRBV11-1; D: NA; size: once; CDR3: CASSSNIMNTEAFF; DNA: TGTGCCAGCAGCTCAAACATAATGAACACTGAAGCTTTCTTT
J: TRBJ2-7; V: TRBV18; D: TRBD1; size: once; CDR3: CASSPLDRLSSYEQYF; DNA: TGTGCCAGCTCACCATTGGACAGGCTTAGCTCCTACGAGCAGTACTTC
J: TRBJ1-2; V: TRBV5-5; D: NA; size: once; CDR3: CAGSLDTGDYGYTF; DNA: TGTGCCGGCAGCTTGGATACGGGAGACTATGGCTACACCTTC
J: TRBJ2-2; V: TRBV5-1; D: NA; size: NA; CDR3: CASSLVAGTGELFF; DNA: TGCGCCAGCAGCTTGGTTGCGGGCACCGGGGAGCTGTTTTTT
J: TRBJ1-5; V: TRBV6-1; D: TRBD1; size: NA; CDR3: CASSEQGAEDQPQHF; DNA: TGTGCCAGCAGTGAACAGGGGGCGGAAGATCAGCCCCAGCATTTT
J: TRBJ1-1; V: TRBV19; D: NA; size: once; CDR3: CASRDGGIYTEAFF; DNA: TGTGCCAGTAGGGATGGGGGGATATACACTGAAGCTTTCTTT
J: TRBJ1-2; V: TRBV7-9; D: TRBD1; size: NA; CDR3: CASSIQTGRGGYTF; DNA: TGTGCCAGCAGCATTCAGACAGGCAGGGGGGGCTACACCTTC
J: TRBJ1-6; V: TRBV7-9; D: NA; size: NA; CDR3: CASSLALDRNSPLHF; DNA: TGTGCCAGCAGCTTAGCGCTTGACAGGAATTCCCCCCTCCACTTT
J: TRBJ1-4; V: TRBV15; D: NA; size: NA; CDR3: CATSTAQGLNEKLFF; DNA: TGTGCCACCAGCACCGCTCAGGGGCTTAATGAAAAACTGTTTTTT
J: TRBJ2-1; V: TRBV10-3; D: TRBD2; size: NA; CDR3: CAISESGGGAHEQFF; DNA: TGTGCCATCAGTGAGTCTGGCGGGGGGGCACATGAGCAGTTCTTC
J: TRBJ1-4; V: TRBV5-1; D: NA; size: NA; CDR3: CASSLSVNEKLFF; DNA: TGCGCCAGCAGCTTGTCCGTTAATGAAAAACTGTTTTTT
J: TRBJ2-7; V: TRBV7-9; D: NA; size: NA; CDR3: CASSLQGPYEQYF; DNA: TGTGCCAGCAGCTTACAGGGCCCCTACGAGCAGTACTTC
J: TRBJ2-1; V: TRBV5-1; D: TRBD2; size: NA; CDR3: CASRGTSGDNEQFF; DNA: TGCGCCAGCAGAGGGACTAGCGGAGACAATGAGCAGTTCTTC
J: TRBJ1-2; V: TRBV7-3; D: NA; size: NA; CDR3: CASSTTVLDGYTF; DNA: TGTGCCAGCAGCACCACGGTTTTGGATGGCTACACCTTC
J: TRBJ2-3; V: TRBV19; D: NA; size: NA; CDR3: CASSIVGGASTDTQYF; DNA: TGTGCCAGTAGTATAGTTGGGGGGGCCAGCACAGATACGCAGTATTTT